Below, 21 T cell receptor beta chains from the same sample are listed, as sequenced in a study of CD8 T cells in ankylosing spondylitis (dated by TCRdb to the late 2010s). The receptor library was made with 5' RACE. The instrument was an Illumina HiSeq 2500. Using fastp trimming at Q25 and MiXCR clonotype assembly, TCRdb reanalyzed the public sequencing data and kept in-frame beta chains. CDR3 protein duplicates are merged, each entry listing the most common genes and DNA. The table for this sample lists 110,000 to 150,000 distinct CDR3 sequences; roughly 8% of them were counted only once. The top ten hold less than 7.5% of the sample. The sample comprised synovial fluid, either unsorted or a sorted T cell fraction (not recorded which). The receptors derive from a male donor with ankylosing spondylitis.

The table lists this clonotype with many counts. The genes are TRBV7-8 and TRBJ2-7, with 9 bases that match TRBD2. Germline CDR1 is SGHVS and CDR2 is FQNEAQ. The CDR3 runs 17 residues. V lost 1 base, J lost 2 bases, and 9 bases stayed unmatched. DNA for the CDR3: TGTGCCAGCAGCTTAGTTTCGGGCGGGAGGGGACCCTACGAGCAGTACTTC. It is translated as CASSLVSGGRGPYEQYF. The variable domain in full, with the rest retrieved from reference TRBV7-8 and TRBJ2-7, is GAGVSQSPRYKVAKRGQDVALRCDPISGHVSLFWYQQALGQGPEFLTYFQNEAQLDKSGLPSDRFFAERPEGSVSTLKIQRTQQEDSAVYLCASSLVSGGRGPYEQYFGPGTRLTVT.

This rearrangement joins TRBV7-2 to TRBJ1-2; D might be TRBD1 (6 bases). Germline values: CDR1 SGHTA, CDR2 FQGNSA. V dropped 4 bases and J dropped 7 bases, with 16 bases sitting between them. The CDR3 contains 14 residues. This CDR3 is CASSSSLWGLGYTF. The CDR3 DNA reads as TGTGCCAGCAGCTCCAGCCTGTGGGGGCTTGGCTACACCTTC.

This clonotype has ten or more counts. V usage is TRBV29-1 and J usage is TRBJ2-3; D is tentatively TRBD1 or TRBD2 (5 bases each). V shed 3 bases and J shed 4 bases, with 11 bases lying between them. Germline-derived CDR1 and CDR2 are SQVTM and ANQGSEA. This CDR3 region has 13 residues. This chain's CDR3 is CSVDNRGADTQYF. Here the CDR3 DNA reads TGCAGCGTTGATAATAGGGGAGCAGATACGCAGTATTTT.

This clonotype occurred a few times. This chain connects TRBV28 to TRBJ2-5; D uncertain. V lost 6 bases, J lost 0 bases, and 14 bases lay in between. CDR1 and CDR2 from the germline V gene are MDHEN and SYDVKM. The CDR3 runs 15 residues. CDR3: CASSSSTEYQETQYF. CDR3 in DNA: TGTGCCAGCAGCTCTTCAACAGAGTACCAAGAGACCCAGTACTTC.

V is TRBV27 and J is TRBJ1-2; 8 nucleotides match TRBD1. The CDR3 is 15 residues long. Trimming at V came to 1 base and at J to 4 bases, leaving 5 bases not matched to a gene. Germline loops: CDR1 MNHEY, CDR2 SMNVEV (reference sequence). The CDR3 loop is CASSLYSGQVYGYTF. The CDR3 DNA reads TGTGCCAGCAGTTTATATTCGGGACAGGTCTATGGCTACACCTTC.

This clonotype was picked up many times. J is TRBJ2-3 and V is TRBV14; weak D call: TRBD2 (6 bases). The V gene's germline CDR1 is SGHDN and CDR2 FVKESK. There are 16 residues in the CDR3. Trimming left V 3 bases short and J 1 base short, with 14 bases between. CDR3 DNA sequence: TGTGCCAGCAGCCAGGACCTAGCGAGTGGCACAGATACGCAGTATTTT. It yields the protein CASSQDLASGTDTQYF.

This clonotype came up many times. This chain uses TRBV20-1 with TRBJ1-1; D not resolved. The CDR3 is 11 amino acids. Germline V gene sequence: CDR1 DFQATT, CDR2 SNEGSKA (reference sequence). Trimming took off 2 bases at V and 8 bases at J, with 9 bases between the two ends. The CDR3 sequence is CSARRAEEAFF. The CDR3 region has the DNA TGCAGTGCTAGACGGGCAGAAGAAGCTTTCTTT.

This clonotype was observed a few times. The chain has TRBV7-2 and TRBJ1-2; D gene unclear. Trimming cost V 6 bases and J 4 bases, with 9 bases left between them. The germline V gene has CDR1 SGHTA and CDR2 FQGNSA. This CDR3 is 12 amino acids long. CDR3 loop: CASSFYFYGYTF. The CDR3 bases are TGTGCCAGCAGTTTTTATTTCTATGGCTACACCTTC.

This clonotype was seen at least ten times. This chain joins TRBV2 and TRBJ1-5; 10 nucleotides align to TRBD1. With 4 bases clipped from V and 1 base from J, the junction kept 4 bases outside the gene matches. This CDR3 is built from 16 residues. Germline V lookup: CDR1 SNHLY, CDR2 FYNNEI. The CDR3 DNA follows: TGTGCCAGCAGTGCAAGACAGGGGGCGAGCAATCAGCCCCAGCATTTT. Residues: CASSARQGASNQPQHF. The full variable domain, in which reference TRBV2 and TRBJ1-5 provide the parts outside the CDR3, is EPEVTQTPSHQVTQMGQEVILRCVPISNHLYFYWYRQILGQKVEFLVSFYNNEISEKSEIFDDQFSVERPDGSNFTLKIRSTKLEDSAMYFCASSARQGASNQPQHFGDGTRLSIL.

This clonotype was picked up many times. The gene calls are TRBV6-2 or TRBV6-3 and TRBJ1-4; the D gene is possibly TRBD1 (6 bases). The CDR3 covers 15 residues. The germline V gene encodes CDR1 MNHEY and CDR2 SVGEGT. The ends were cut back, 6 bases at V and 8 bases at J, with 19 bases in the middle. Written as DNA, the CDR3 is TGTGCCAGCAGGTCTGAACACAGGGACCCAGAAAAACTGTTTTTT. Protein product: CASRSEHRDPEKLFF.

This clonotype was found a few times. The J gene is TRBJ1-1, the V gene TRBV20-1; D not certain. From germline, CDR1 is DFQATT and CDR2 SNEGSKA (reference sequence). The V and J ends lost 4 bases and 1 base respectively, with 10 bases between them. The CDR3 length is 13 residues. CDR3 DNA: TGCAGTGCTACCGGGAGTTCGAACACTGAAGCTTTCTTT. Its protein product is CSATGSSNTEAFF.

The table lists this clonotype with many counts. The chain uses TRBV12-3 or TRBV12-4 and TRBJ2-2; 7 bases match TRBD2. The CDR3 loop spans 17 amino acids. The ends lost 6 bases at V and 1 base at J; junction bases unmatched: 11. CDR3 DNA sequence: TGTGCCAGCAGGCCAAATCGGGGGGTCCTGAACACCGGGGAGCTGTTTTTT. Translating gives CASRPNRGVLNTGELFF.

In its sample, this clonotype was seen many times. This sequence joins TRBV6-1 and TRBJ2-1, with TRBD2 matching 14 bases. Germline CDR1 MNHNS, CDR2 SASEGT. The CDR3 sequence is 14 residues long. The trim removed 6 bases at V and 9 bases at J, leaving 4 bases unmatched. Here the CDR3 DNA reads TGTGCCAGCAGGGGGACTAGCGGGAGAACTGAGCAGTTCTTC. Translating it yields CASRGTSGRTEQFF.

The chain combines TRBV4-1 with TRBJ1-6, with D possibly TRBD1 on 5 matching bases. CDR1 and CDR2 (germline): MGHRA, YSYEKL. Trimming removed 4 bases at V and 6 bases at J, with 13 bases between. The CDR3 extends over 15 amino acids. The CDR3 loop is CASSRGRERNSPLHF. The CDR3 DNA is TGCGCCAGCAGCCGGGGACGGGAGCGTAATTCACCCCTCCACTTT.

This clonotype was seen at least ten times. The chain has TRBV20-1 and TRBJ2-2, with a possible D match to TRBD2 (6 bases). Germline V lookup: CDR1 DFQATT, CDR2 SNEGSKA (reference sequence). The V gene lost 7 bases and the J gene lost 2 bases, with 11 bases spanning the gap. The CDR3 is made up of 13 amino acids. The CDR3 region is CSVSSENTGELFF. Here the CDR3 DNA reads TGCAGTGTCTCTAGCGAAAACACCGGGGAGCTGTTTTTT.

This clonotype was counted many times. The rearrangement joins TRBV28 to TRBJ2-2, with unresolved D. CDR1 is MDHEN, CDR2 SYDVKM, per germline. V lost 8 bases to trimming and J lost 0 bases, with 10 bases between them. The length of the CDR3 is 14 residues. The CDR3 loop reads CASGRLANTGELFF. The CDR3 DNA reads as TGTGCCAGCGGGCGACTGGCGAACACCGGGGAGCTGTTTTTT.

The chain is built from TRBV12-3 or TRBV12-4 and TRBJ1-1, with a possible D match to TRBD1 (6 bases). V shed 6 bases and J shed 11 bases, with 16 bases lying between them. There are 12 residues in the CDR3. The CDR3 DNA reads TGTGCCAGCAGCCCTAAGAACAGGGACGCTTTCTTT. This sequence encodes CASSPKNRDAFF.

This clonotype was seen ten or more times. The chain uses TRBV6-1 and TRBJ1-5, with 10 bases fitting TRBD1. The CDR3 totals 15 residues. V lost 6 bases, J lost 2 bases, and 4 bases stayed unmatched. Germline lookup yields CDR1 MNHNS and CDR2 SASEGT. The CDR3 sequence is CASSSGTGGNQPQHF. The CDR3 nucleotides are TGTGCCAGCAGCTCCGGGACAGGGGGCAATCAGCCCCAGCATTTT.

This clonotype was picked up a small number of times. The gene calls are TRBV20-1 and TRBJ1-2; maybe TRBD1 (5 bases). The germline V and J ends were trimmed by 4 bases and 4 bases, with 13 bases remaining between them. The CDR3 totals 13 residues. The germline V gene encodes CDR1 DFQATT and CDR2 SNEGSKA (reference sequence). The CDR3 region has the DNA TGCAGTGCTACTCGGACATCAACCTATGGCTACACCTTC. Its translation: CSATRTSTYGYTF.

This clonotype was seen repeatedly, ten times or more. V gene TRBV15 combines with J gene TRBJ2-7; a weak D match, TRBD1 (6 bases). CDR3 length: 14 residues. V lost 1 base to trimming and J lost 3 bases, with 10 bases between them. The germline gives CDR1 LNHNV, CDR2 YYDKDF (reference sequence). CDR3 region: CATSRAQGDYEQYF. The CDR3 bases are TGTGCCACCAGCAGAGCACAGGGTGACTACGAGCAGTACTTC.

This clonotype was counted ten times or more. The genes are TRBV11-2 and TRBJ2-1; a possible D gene is TRBD2 (6 bases). The CDR3 totals 15 residues. In germline, CDR1 is SGHAT, CDR2 FQNNGV. The V end lost 5 bases, the J end lost 0 bases, and 11 bases lay between the germline ends. The CDR3: CASSRGESSYNEQFF. The CDR3 nucleotides are TGTGCCAGCAGCCGCGGGGAGAGCTCCTACAATGAGCAGTTCTTC.